This T cell receptor beta chain emerged from a study of OX40 agonist ivuxolimab in advanced cancers. Whole-study context: Previous treatment with anti-PD-1, anti-PD-L1 or anti-CTLA-4 therapy was allowed; under 50% had received some.

General study findings and limits: Expanded clones were, on average, more numerous in CD8+ T cells than in CD4+. Partial responders dosed at 0.1-3.0 mg/kg displayed clonal expansion ranking among the lowest. At 0.1 to 3.0 mg/kg and by week 6, clonal expansion occurred in CD4+ and CD8+ blood T cells.

The method was immunoSEQ multiplex PCR; TCRdb's version includes in-frame clones alone and lacks a portion of them. The data contain 50,000 or so clones, roughly 89% of them seen just once; the ten biggest clones take up around 15%. Notes on this clone: The antigen is not known.

Germline V gene lookup returns CDR1 LNHDA and CDR2 SQIVND (reference sequence). The CDR3 has 16 residues. The junction had 11 bases not matched to a gene; V was cut back by 3 bases and J by 7 bases. The receptor comes from an adult with an advanced solid tumor such as melanoma, head and neck, liver or kidney cancer. The chain carries TRBV19 and TRBJ2-5, with 10 bases fitting TRBD2. The sample was CD4+ or CD8+ T cells sorted from blood, taken in a trial of the OX40 agonist ivuxolimab. CDR3 sequence (DNA): TGTGCCAGTAGTATCTACGGACTAGCGGATCGAGGGACCCAGTACTTC. Protein: CASSIYGLADRGTQYF.